A single TCR beta chain is shown here with its context. This entry belongs to a study of blood T cell repertoires in COVID-19. Study-wide background: Sites in the United States, Italy and Spain provided acute and convalescent COVID-19 samples. Nucleic acid was either cDNA or gDNA, and it came from T cells, B-cell-depleted T cells, or PBMCs.

J lost 5 bases, V lost 1 base, and 4 bases had no gene match. Per the germline V gene, CDR1 is MNHNS and CDR2 is SASEGT. The CDR3 runs 14 residues. The protocol was immunoSEQ multiplex PCR, while the TCRdb copy is restricted to in-frame clones and leaves out a portion. The sample holds approximately 110,000 clones, 81% seen once. Source material: peripheral blood. This chain links TRBV6-1 with TRBJ1-2, with TRBD1 identical over 7 bases. The sequence was obtained from a man older than 75 with acute or convalescent COVID-19. CDR3 sequence reads: CASSEDRGRYGYTF. The CDR3 DNA follows: TGTGCCAGCAGTGAAGACAGGGGACGGTATGGCTACACCTTC.